The 11 T cell receptor beta chains in this list originate from one sample, sequenced in a study of cytomegalovirus exposure and HLA in healthy donors. PCR involved 60 Vbeta and 13 Jbeta primers. Profiling relied on immunoSEQ multiplex PCR, and the TCRdb table lists in-frame clones only, not all of them. The table shows around 97,000 clones, with 60% to 70% occurring only once. Sequencing was performed on PBMCs. These receptor sequences come from a woman aged 45-65 years in good health and CMV-seronegative.

V is TRBV10-1 and J is TRBJ2-1; TRBD2 matches at 16 bases. The V gene end was trimmed by 7 bases and the J gene end by 2 bases; junction bases not matched to a gene: 14. The V gene's germline CDR1 is WNHNN and CDR2 SYGVQD (reference sequence). The CDR3 has 20 amino acids. The chain's CDR3 is CASNPTAGLAGGNPYNEQFF. The CDR3 bases are TGCGCCAGCAACCCCACAGCGGGACTAGCGGGGGGGAACCCCTACAATGAGCAGTTCTTC.

The rearrangement uses TRBV11-1 and TRBJ2-1; TRBD2 agrees at 13 bases. The CDR3 length is 15 residues. The germline V gene has CDR1 SGHAT and CDR2 FQDESV (reference sequence). J lost 8 bases, V lost 5 bases, and 6 bases had no gene match. CDR3 amino acids: CASSRTSGSGDEQFF. The CDR3 coding sequence is TGTGCCAGCAGCCGGACTAGCGGGAGTGGTGATGAGCAGTTCTTC.

This clone was counted only a few times. The chain recombines TRBV2 with TRBJ1-5; TRBD1 might be the D (5 bases). The germline CDR1 and CDR2 sequences are SNHLY and FYNNEI. The CDR3 is 15 amino acids. Trimming took 2 bases from V and 0 from J, leaving 8 bases between them. The DNA for the CDR3 is TGTGCCAGCAGTGAACAGGGTAGTAGCAATCAGCCCCAGCATTTT. Protein sequence: CASSEQGSSNQPQHF.

J is TRBJ2-7 and V is TRBV28; D is unclear. This CDR3 is 10 amino acids long. Germline CDR1 reads MDHEN; CDR2 reads SYDVKM. V was clipped by 10 bases and J by 4 bases, with 8 bases between them. The CDR3 nucleotides are TGTGCCACCGAGAAGTACGAGCAGTACTTC. Its translation is CATEKYEQYF.

Written as DNA, the CDR3 is TGTGCCAGCAGCTTCCAGGCCGGCTATGGCTACACCTTC. This codes for CASSFQAGYGYTF. The rearrangement joins TRBV7-9 to TRBJ1-2; D is uncertain. In germline, CDR1 is SEHNR, CDR2 FQNEAQ (reference sequence). V was cut by 3 bases and J by 4 bases, with 9 bases left in between. The CDR3 is 13 residues long.

The rearrangement joins TRBV4-1 to TRBJ2-7; D may be TRBD1 (5 bases). The CDR3 length is 12 residues. Trimming stripped 4 bases from V and 3 bases from J, with 7 bases between. Per germline, CDR1 MGHRA and CDR2 YSYEKL. In nucleotides, the CDR3 is TGCGCCAGCAGCCGGCAGGGCTACGAGCAGTACTTC. Translated: CASSRQGYEQYF.

The chain employs TRBV6-5 and TRBJ2-4; 7 bases align to TRBD1. This CDR3 region has 15 residues. Looked up from germline, CDR1 is MNHEY and CDR2 is SVGAGI. V dropped 2 bases and J dropped 4; count of bases not matched to a gene: 5. The CDR3 nucleotides read TGTGCCAGCAGTTACGGAAGGGACAGAAAAAACATTCAGTACTTC. This gives the protein CASSYGRDRKNIQYF.

This clone was seen a handful of times. The genes are TRBV5-1 and TRBJ2-2, with TRBD2 matching 10 bases. V lost 3 bases, J lost 8 bases, and 10 bases stayed unmatched. This CDR3 is 16 amino acids long. Germline-derived CDR1 and CDR2 are SGHRS and YFSETQ. The CDR3 coding sequence is TGCGCCAGCAGCTCGGGCGGCCTAGCGGGAGCTGGGGAGCTGTTTTTT. The encoded protein is CASSSGGLAGAGELFF.

The CDR3 coding sequence is TGTGCCAGTAGTATGGGGGGGGCTAGCGGGGACTACGAGCAGTACTTC. Translation: CASSMGGASGDYEQYF. The chain combines TRBV19 with TRBJ2-7, with 9 bases matching TRBD2. Germline CDR1 and CDR2: LNHDA and SQIVND (reference sequence). Trimming cost V 3 bases and J 3 bases; bases outside gene matches: 9. The CDR3 has 16 amino acids.

This chain uses TRBV11-2 with TRBJ1-1, with D maybe TRBD1 (5 bases). Per germline, CDR1 SGHAT and CDR2 FQNNGV. This CDR3 comprises 16 residues. Trimming stripped 4 bases from V and 1 base from J, with 16 bases between. This CDR3 reads CASSSKPGLQNTEAFF. The CDR3 coding sequence is TGTGCCAGCAGCTCGAAACCGGGACTGCAGAACACTGAAGCTTTCTTT.

This clone turned up a few times. This chain joins TRBV27 and TRBJ2-7, with a weak D call TRBD2 (5 bases). Germline assignment: CDR1 MNHEY and CDR2 SMNVEV (reference sequence). V lost 5 bases and J lost 5, with 25 bases in between. CDR3 length: 17 residues. CDR3 region: CASSLLNPQWLGDEQYF. The CDR3 bases are TGTGCCAGCAGTCTCCTTAACCCCCAGTGGTTGGGAGACGAGCAGTACTTC.